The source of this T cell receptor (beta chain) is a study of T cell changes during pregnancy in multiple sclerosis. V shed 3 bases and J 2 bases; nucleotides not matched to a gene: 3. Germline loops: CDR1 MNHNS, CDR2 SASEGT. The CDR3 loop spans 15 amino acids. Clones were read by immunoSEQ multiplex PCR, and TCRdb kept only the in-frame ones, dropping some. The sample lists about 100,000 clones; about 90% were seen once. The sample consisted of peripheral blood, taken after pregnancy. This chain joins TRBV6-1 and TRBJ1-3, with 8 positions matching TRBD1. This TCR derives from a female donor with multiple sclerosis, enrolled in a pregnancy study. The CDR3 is CASSEEDRAGNTIYF. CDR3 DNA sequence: TGTGCCAGCAGTGAGGAGGACAGGGCTGGAAACACCATATATTTT.